These 17 T cell receptor beta chains originate from one sample sequenced in a study of cytomegalovirus exposure and HLA in healthy donors. Produced via immunoSEQ multiplex PCR; TCRdb's table is partial and in-frame only. Found here are some 67,000 clones, 94% of them singletons; the top ten hold more than 0.9%. The sample comprised PBMCs. The receptors come from a woman younger than 35 in good health and CMV-seronegative.

This clone has just one count. The chain employs TRBV11-2 and TRBJ1-1; D not resolved. Germline assignment: CDR1 SGHAT and CDR2 FQNNGV. The length of the CDR3 is 14 residues. V shed 2 bases and J shed 0 bases, with 7 bases lying between them. The CDR3, as DNA: TGTGCCAGCAGCTTACTCAGGATGAACACTGAAGCTTTCTTT. Amino acid sequence: CASSLLRMNTEAFF.

V usage is TRBV4-3 and J usage is TRBJ1-5, with no clear D. The V gene's germline CDR1 is LGHNA and CDR2 YSLEER. CDR3 size: 15 residues. The V gene lost 4 bases and the J gene lost 0 bases, with 10 bases spanning the gap. CDR3 in amino acids: CASSPNTASNQPQHF. The CDR3 nucleotides are TGCGCCAGCAGCCCGAATACAGCTAGCAATCAGCCCCAGCATTTT.

This sequence joins TRBV7-3 and TRBJ1-1; D ambiguous. V was trimmed by 5 bases and J by 4 bases, leaving 11 bases between them. Germline CDR1 SGHTA, CDR2 FQGTGA. The CDR3 has 13 amino acids. The CDR3 DNA follows: TGTGCCAGCAGCCGGACGGGGAGCACTGAAGCTTTCTTT. Encoded protein: CASSRTGSTEAFF.

The chain is built from TRBV30 and TRBJ2-5, with 13 bases matching TRBD2. The CDR3 totals 15 residues. Germline-derived CDR1 and CDR2 are GTSNPN and SVGIG (reference sequence). Trimming cost V 1 base and J 5 bases; bases outside gene matches: 4. The CDR3 loop reads CAWSGTSGSRETQYF. The CDR3 DNA is TGTGCCTGGAGTGGGACTAGCGGGAGCAGGGAGACCCAGTACTTC.

The chain has TRBV27 and TRBJ2-7, with D possibly TRBD1 on 5 matching bases. Germline CDR1 reads MNHEY; CDR2 reads SMNVEV (reference sequence). This CDR3 has 14 residues. V was pared by 7 bases and J by 3 bases, with 16 bases between. CDR3 region: CASKLAGNFYEQYF. CDR3 DNA sequence: TGTGCCAGCAAGCTTGCAGGGAATTTCTACGAGCAGTACTTC.

This clone appeared once. The chain links TRBV6-5 to TRBJ2-5; TRBD1 matches 8 bases. V shed 1 base, J shed 5 bases, and the junction held 6 bases outside the gene matches. The CDR3 is 15 residues long. Looked up from germline, CDR1 is MNHEY and CDR2 is SVGAGI. The CDR3 DNA is TGTGCCAGCAGTTACTTTGACAGGGGAGGTGAGACCCAGTACTTC. It yields the protein CASSYFDRGGETQYF.

V usage is TRBV28 and J usage is TRBJ1-4; 8 bases fit TRBD1. The V and J ends lost 3 bases and 14 bases, in that order; junction bases with no gene match: 5. The CDR3 extends over 12 amino acids. Per the germline V gene, CDR1 is MDHEN and CDR2 is SYDVKM. The CDR3 loop is CASSLDRAGLFF. The CDR3 DNA follows: TGTGCCAGCAGTTTGGACAGGGCGGGGCTGTTTTTT.

The gene calls are TRBV15 and TRBJ2-3; TRBD2 agrees at 7 bases. Germline CDR1 reads LNHNV; CDR2 reads YYDKDF (reference sequence). The CDR3 length is 14 residues. With V trimmed by 5 bases and J by 1 base, 3 bases remained unmatched. The CDR3 nucleotides read TGTGCCACCAGCTTCGCGGGGGGCACAGATACGCAGTATTTT. Translated, it gives CATSFAGGTDTQYF.

The V gene is TRBV28, the J gene TRBJ1-4, with 7 bases identical to TRBD1. The V and J ends lost 5 bases and 7 bases, in that order; junction bases with no gene match: 10. Germline V lookup: CDR1 MDHEN, CDR2 SYDVKM. The CDR3 contains 15 residues. CDR3 residues: CASSPDRRGGEKLFF. For the CDR3, the DNA is TGTGCCAGCAGTCCGGACAGGAGGGGAGGTGAAAAACTGTTTTTT.

This clone was recorded only once. This chain links TRBV10-3 with TRBJ2-5; 8 nucleotides line up with TRBD1. CDR3 length: 13 residues. V dropped 2 bases and J dropped 4; count of bases not matched to a gene: 0. Germline lookup yields CDR1 ENHRY and CDR2 SYGVKD. The CDR3 DNA reads as TGTGCCATCAGTGAGGGACAGGGAGAGACCCAGTACTTC. Protein product: CAISEGQGETQYF.

This clone has only one observation. V usage is TRBV6-1 and J usage is TRBJ2-3; TRBD1 agrees at 9 bases. In germline, CDR1 is MNHNS, CDR2 SASEGT. V was pared by 4 bases and J by 4 bases, with 9 bases of the junction left unmatched. The CDR3 consists of 16 residues. As DNA, the CDR3 is TGTGCCAGCAGTGCCCTCGGGACAGGGTTGGCAGATACGCAGTATTTT. Translating it yields CASSALGTGLADTQYF.

The chain has TRBV27 and TRBJ1-5, with no clear D. The V gene's germline CDR1 is MNHEY and CDR2 SMNVEV (reference sequence). This CDR3 has 15 residues. Between the trimmed V and J ends, which lost 5 bases and 3 bases, there was a span of 14 bases. The CDR3 sequence: CASSIPGGFNQPQHF. The CDR3 DNA is TGTGCCAGCAGTATCCCGGGAGGGTTCAATCAGCCCCAGCATTTT.

The chain joins TRBV6-4 to TRBJ1-3, with D perhaps matching TRBD1 (6 bases). Germline lookup yields CDR1 MRHNA and CDR2 SNTAGT. This CDR3 has 16 amino acids. The germline V and J ends were trimmed by 3 bases and 0 bases, with 12 bases remaining between them. This CDR3 is CASSDPGHRSGNTIYF. The CDR3 DNA reads TGTGCCAGCAGTGATCCGGGACACCGCTCTGGAAACACCATATATTTT.

The chain joins TRBV28 to TRBJ1-5; possible D gene TRBD1, 6 bases. V shed 3 bases and J shed 0 bases, with 12 bases lying between them. This CDR3 has 16 residues. Germline values: CDR1 MDHEN, CDR2 SYDVKM. CDR3: CASSFGQLSSNQPQHF. CDR3 DNA sequence: TGTGCCAGCAGTTTTGGACAGCTTAGTAGCAATCAGCCCCAGCATTTT.

This clone was counted a single time. The chain is built from TRBV13 and TRBJ2-3; 13 positions match TRBD2. With 5 bases clipped from V and 5 bases from J, the junction kept 7 bases outside the gene matches. The CDR3 is made up of 16 amino acids. The germline V gene has CDR1 PRHDT and CDR2 FYEKMQ (reference sequence). CDR3 loop: CASSSQGLAGEDTQYF. CDR3 coding DNA: TGTGCCAGCAGCAGCCAAGGACTAGCGGGGGAAGATACGCAGTATTTT. Together with reference TRBV13 and TRBJ2-3, the CDR3 gives the full variable domain: AAGVIQSPRHLIKEKRETATLKCYPIPRHDTVYWYQQGPGQDPQFLISFYEKMQSDKGSIPDRFSAQQFSDYHSELNMSSLELGDSALYFCASSSQGLAGEDTQYFGPGTRLTVL.

The chain is built from TRBV11-2 and TRBJ2-2; possibly TRBD1 for D (6 bases). This CDR3 has 13 residues. The germline CDR1 and CDR2 sequences are SGHAT and FQNNGV. V lost 5 bases and J lost 7, with 11 bases in between. The CDR3 region has the DNA TGTGCCAGCAGCACTCAGGGGATCGGGGAGCTGTTTTTT. Translation gives CASSTQGIGELFF.

The rearrangement links TRBV7-9 to TRBJ1-4, with D uncertain. This CDR3 contains 14 residues. Trimming removed 0 bases from V and 8 bases from J, with 10 bases in between. Germline CDR1 reads SEHNR; CDR2 reads FQNEAQ (reference sequence). The CDR3 is CASSLATVEEKLFF. DNA for the CDR3: TGTGCCAGCAGCTTAGCAACAGTTGAAGAAAAACTGTTTTTT.